This T cell receptor (beta chain) was documented in a study of control samples from healthy donors and cancer patients (dated by TCRdb to about 2020). Inclusive of the bounding cysteine and phenylalanine, the CDR3 is 18 residues long. The read is trimmed to its CDR3 DNA, 54 bases read in frame from base 1. This clone showed up just once. No antigen is known for it. Qualities for individual bases were not recorded, and no much larger clone is one base off. Libraries came from the immunoSEQ multiplex PCR assay. Entries here come from immuneACCESS through TCRdb and include only in-frame sequences with V and J called. Some clones fail to appear in such tables; in the studies checked, an unresolved V gene covers under half of the shortfall, and the cause of the remainder is unknown. Present in this sample are tens of thousands of clones, approximately 92% of which were seen just once. In total, the top ten clones hold less than 2% of the sample.

The material sequenced was PBMCs. The TCR originated in a man between 35 and 55 years old with colorectal cancer. The sequence joins TRBV21-1 to TRBJ1-1; the table's D gene call, TRBD1, was not cross checked with the DNA. TRBV21-1 is flagged as a pseudogene. CDR3 region: CASSKVSRPGEKNTEAFF. The DNA sequence is as follows: TGTGCCAGCAGCAAAGTATCCCGTCCAGGGGAGAAGAACACTGAAGCTTTCTTT.